This TCR beta chain was recovered during a study of blood T cell repertoires in COVID-19. Study-level information: COVID-19 samples collected from the United States, Italy and Spain covered acute and convalescent phases. T cells, B-cell-depleted T cells, or PBMCs provided the cDNA or gDNA that served as material.

On this clone itself: The sample contains more than one DNA sequence encoding this CDR3.

How the authors handled the data: Amplification from reference gene primers served as the basis for estimated nucleated cell counts. The assay was immunoSEQ multiplex PCR, and TCRdb's table has in-frame clones only and misses some. That table furnishes V, J and clone size, whereas the DNA furnished D and trimming. The profile shows 350,000 to 450,000 clones, 89% of them singletons. Sequences were obtained from peripheral blood. This sequence was found in a man between 35 and 55 years old with acute or convalescent COVID-19.

The CDR3 region has the DNA TGTGCCAGCAGGTCAGGGTCCTACGAGCAGTACTTC. Its translation: CASRSGSYEQYF. V usage is TRBV6-5 and J usage is TRBJ2-7, with a tentative D call TRBD1 (5 bases). There are 12 residues in the CDR3. V lost 6 bases and J 1 base, leaving 7 bases between the germline ends. Looked up from germline, CDR1 is MNHEY and CDR2 is SVGAGI.